What follows is one T cell receptor (beta chain) and its context. Germline CDR1 and CDR2: SGHDT and YYEEEE. The CDR3 contains 15 residues. Losses at the gene ends were 0 bases for V and 5 bases for J; bases not matched to a gene: 5. This entry comes from a study of T cell changes during pregnancy in multiple sclerosis. Here immunoSEQ multiplex PCR was the method, and the copy in TCRdb shows in-frame clones only, minus some. This sample has around 60,000 clones; around 97% occur once, and the top ten carry under 2.5%. The material sequenced was CD8+ T cells from peripheral blood mononuclear cells, taken after pregnancy. The TCR comes from a female donor with multiple sclerosis, enrolled in a pregnancy study. The gene calls are TRBV5-6 and TRBJ2-1; 7 nucleotides line up with TRBD2. The CDR3 nucleotides are TGTGCCAGCAGCTTGGGGGGAGGGGCCCACAATGAGCAGTTCTTC. Its translation: CASSLGGGAHNEQFF.